These 4 T cell receptor beta chains were sequenced from one sample in a study of OX40 agonist ivuxolimab in advanced cancers. Data came from immunoSEQ multiplex PCR; TCRdb stores just in-frame clones and leaves some out. The sample shows approximately 68,000 clones, around 87% of them seen only once. This specimen consisted of CD4+ or CD8+ T cells sorted from blood, obtained in a trial of the OX40 agonist ivuxolimab. The receptors were sampled from an adult with an advanced solid tumor such as melanoma, head and neck, liver or kidney cancer.

The rearrangement links TRBV7-9 to TRBJ1-2; 8 bases fit TRBD1. The CDR3 sequence is 13 residues long. Germline CDR1 SEHNR, CDR2 FQNEAQ (reference sequence). The V segment lost 4 bases and the J segment 5 bases; nucleotides outside the gene matches: 3. The CDR3 region is CASSSGQGYGYTF. The CDR3 DNA reads TGTGCCAGCAGCTCCGGACAGGGTTATGGCTACACCTTC. The complete variable domain, with remaining parts taken from reference TRBV7-9 and TRBJ1-2, reads DTGVSQNPRHKITKRGQNVTFRCDPISEHNRLYWYRQTLGQGPEFLTYFQNEAQLEKSRLLSDRFSAERPKGSFSTLEIQRTEQGDSAMYLCASSSGQGYGYTFGSGTRLTVV.

The V gene is TRBV30, the J gene TRBJ1-1; D is possibly TRBD1 (6 bases). There are 13 residues in the CDR3. CDR1 and CDR2 from the germline V gene are GTSNPN and SVGIG (reference sequence). The V end was cut by 3 bases, the J end by 5 bases, with 13 bases between. CDR3 region: CAWRSGVLTEAFF. In DNA, the CDR3 is TGTGCCTGGAGATCAGGGGTTTTGACTGAAGCTTTCTTT.

V and J are TRBV6-5 and TRBJ2-2, with 8 bases that match TRBD1. V was clipped by 8 bases and J by 0 bases; unmatched bases: 5. The CDR3 length is 15 residues. The germline gives CDR1 MNHEY, CDR2 SVGAGI. The CDR3 bases are TGTGCCAGCTGGCCGGGACAGGCGAACACCGGGGAGCTGTTTTTT. It codes for CASWPGQANTGELFF.

The J gene is TRBJ1-3, the V gene TRBV28; D is unresolved. The CDR3 has 14 residues. Between the trimmed V and J ends, which lost 7 bases and 4 bases, there was a span of 14 bases. The germline V gene has CDR1 MDHEN and CDR2 SYDVKM. CDR3 nucleotides: TGTGCCAGCACCAGCAGCGTGCCCGGAAACACCATATATTTT. Amino acid sequence: CASTSSVPGNTIYF.